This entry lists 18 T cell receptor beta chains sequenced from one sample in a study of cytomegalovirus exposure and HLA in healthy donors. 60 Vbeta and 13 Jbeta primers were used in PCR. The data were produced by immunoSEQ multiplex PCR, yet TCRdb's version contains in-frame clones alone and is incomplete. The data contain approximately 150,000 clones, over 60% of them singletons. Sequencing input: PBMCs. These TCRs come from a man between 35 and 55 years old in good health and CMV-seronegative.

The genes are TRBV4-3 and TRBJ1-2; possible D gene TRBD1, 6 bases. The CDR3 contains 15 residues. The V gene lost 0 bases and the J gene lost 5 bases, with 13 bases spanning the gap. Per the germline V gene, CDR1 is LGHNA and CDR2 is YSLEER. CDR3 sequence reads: CASSQDPQGRYGYTF. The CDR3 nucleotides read TGCGCCAGCAGCCAAGATCCCCAGGGGCGGTATGGCTACACCTTC.

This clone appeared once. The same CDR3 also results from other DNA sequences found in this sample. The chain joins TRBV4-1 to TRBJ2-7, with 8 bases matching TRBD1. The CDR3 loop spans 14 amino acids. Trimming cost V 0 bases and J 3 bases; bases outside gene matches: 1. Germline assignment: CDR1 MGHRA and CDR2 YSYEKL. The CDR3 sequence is CASSQETGGYEQYF. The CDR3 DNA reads TGCGCCAGCAGCCAAGAAACAGGGGGCTACGAGCAGTACTTC.

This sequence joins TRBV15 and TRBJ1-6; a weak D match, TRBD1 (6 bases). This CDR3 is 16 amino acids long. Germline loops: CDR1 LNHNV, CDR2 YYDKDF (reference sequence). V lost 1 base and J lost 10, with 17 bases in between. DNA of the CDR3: TGTGCCACCAGCAGAGGGGTTAGAGGGGGTTGGTCACCCCTCCACTTT. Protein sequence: CATSRGVRGGWSPLHF.

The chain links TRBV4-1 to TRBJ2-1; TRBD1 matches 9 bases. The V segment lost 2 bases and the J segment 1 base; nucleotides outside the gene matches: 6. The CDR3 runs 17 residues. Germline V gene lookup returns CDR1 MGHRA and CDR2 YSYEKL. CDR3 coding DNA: TGCGCCAGCAGCCAACATCCCGACAGGGGGTCCTACAATGAGCAGTTCTTC. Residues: CASSQHPDRGSYNEQFF.

The DNA of the CDR3 is TGTGCCGTTAAGGAAGGGGACACTGAAGCTTTCTTT. Protein product: CAVKEGDTEAFF. The rearrangement joins TRBV10-3 to TRBJ1-1; a possible D gene is TRBD1 (5 bases). The CDR3 is made up of 12 amino acids. Trimming stripped 11 bases from V and 3 bases from J, with 13 bases between. The germline gives CDR1 ENHRY, CDR2 SYGVKD.

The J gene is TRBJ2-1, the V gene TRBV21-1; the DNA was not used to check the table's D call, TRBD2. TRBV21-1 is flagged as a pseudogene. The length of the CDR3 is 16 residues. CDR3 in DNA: TGTGCCAGCAGCAAAGCGAGCGGGACGAGGGGCGATGAGCAGTTCTTC. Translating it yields CASSKASGTRGDEQFF.

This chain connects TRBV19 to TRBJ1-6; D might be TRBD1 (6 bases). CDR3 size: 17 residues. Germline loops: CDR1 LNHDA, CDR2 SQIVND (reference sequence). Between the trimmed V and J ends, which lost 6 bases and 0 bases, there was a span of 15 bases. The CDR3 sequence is CASRDSRYSSYNSPLHF. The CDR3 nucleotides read TGTGCCAGTAGGGACAGCCGATACAGCTCCTATAATTCACCCCTCCACTTT.

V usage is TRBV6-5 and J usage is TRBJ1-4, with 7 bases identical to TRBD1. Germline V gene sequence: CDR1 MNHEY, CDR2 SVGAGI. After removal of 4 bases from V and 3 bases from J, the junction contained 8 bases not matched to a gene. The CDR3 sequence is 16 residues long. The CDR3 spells CASSFTGERPNEKLFF. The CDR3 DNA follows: TGTGCCAGCAGTTTTACAGGGGAGCGCCCTAATGAAAAACTGTTTTTT.

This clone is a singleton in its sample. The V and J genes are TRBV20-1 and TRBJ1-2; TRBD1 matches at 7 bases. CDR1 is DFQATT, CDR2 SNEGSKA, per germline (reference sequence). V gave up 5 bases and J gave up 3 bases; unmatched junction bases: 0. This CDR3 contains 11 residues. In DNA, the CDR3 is TGCAGTGCTGACAGGGACTATGGCTACACCTTC. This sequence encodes CSADRDYGYTF.

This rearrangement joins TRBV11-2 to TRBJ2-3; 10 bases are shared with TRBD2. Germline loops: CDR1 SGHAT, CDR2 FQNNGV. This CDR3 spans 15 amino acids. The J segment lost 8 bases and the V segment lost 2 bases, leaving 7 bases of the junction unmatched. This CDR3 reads CASSLNRAGGATQYF. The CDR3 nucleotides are TGTGCCAGCAGCTTAAACCGAGCGGGGGGGGCTACGCAGTATTTT.

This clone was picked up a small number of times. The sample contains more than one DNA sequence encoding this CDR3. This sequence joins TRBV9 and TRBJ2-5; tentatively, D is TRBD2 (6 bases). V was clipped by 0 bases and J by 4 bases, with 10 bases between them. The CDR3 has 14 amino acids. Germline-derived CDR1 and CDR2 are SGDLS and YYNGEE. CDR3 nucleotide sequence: TGTGCCAGCAGCGTAGGCGGAGGGAGAGAGACCCAGTACTTC. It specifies CASSVGGGRETQYF.

The CDR3 here is CASSPGQGADTDTQYF. In DNA, the CDR3 is TGTGCCAGCAGTCCCGGACAGGGGGCTGACACAGATACGCAGTATTTT. The J gene is TRBJ2-3, the V gene TRBV28; 11 bases line up with TRBD1. Germline V CDR1 and CDR2: MDHEN, SYDVKM. This CDR3 contains 16 residues. The trim removed 5 bases at V and 2 bases at J, leaving 6 bases unmatched. The whole variable domain, remainder taken from reference TRBV28 and TRBJ2-3, is DVKVTQSSRYLVKRTGEKVFLECVQDMDHENMFWYRQDPGLGLRLIYFSYDVKMKEKGDIPEGYSVSREKKERFSLILESASTNQTSMYLCASSPGQGADTDTQYFGPGTRLTVL.

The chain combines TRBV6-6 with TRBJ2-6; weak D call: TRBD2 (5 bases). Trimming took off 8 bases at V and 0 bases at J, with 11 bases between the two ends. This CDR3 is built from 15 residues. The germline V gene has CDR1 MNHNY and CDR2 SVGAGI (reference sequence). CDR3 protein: CASAPGSSGANVLTF. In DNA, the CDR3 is TGTGCCAGCGCCCCTGGGAGCTCTGGGGCCAACGTCCTGACTTTC.

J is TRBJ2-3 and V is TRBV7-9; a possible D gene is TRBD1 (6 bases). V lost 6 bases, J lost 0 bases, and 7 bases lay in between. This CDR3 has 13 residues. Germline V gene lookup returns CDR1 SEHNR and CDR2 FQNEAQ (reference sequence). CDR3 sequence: CASRQGSTDTQYF. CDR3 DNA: TGTGCCAGCAGACAGGGTAGCACAGATACGCAGTATTTT.

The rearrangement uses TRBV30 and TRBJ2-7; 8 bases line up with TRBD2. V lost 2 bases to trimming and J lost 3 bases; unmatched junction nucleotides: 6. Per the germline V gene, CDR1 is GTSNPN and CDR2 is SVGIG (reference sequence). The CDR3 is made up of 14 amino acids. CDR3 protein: CAWSTGRGSYEQYF. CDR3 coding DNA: TGTGCCTGGAGTACCGGGAGGGGTAGCTACGAGCAGTACTTC. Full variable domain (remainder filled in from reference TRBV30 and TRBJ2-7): SQTIHQWPATLVQPVGSPLSLECTVEGTSNPNLYWYRQAAGRGLQLLFYSVGIGQISSEVPQNLSASRPQDRQFILSSKKLLLSDSGFYLCAWSTGRGSYEQYFGPGTRLTVT.

This chain's CDR3 is CASTGTGGFTGELFF. CDR3 bases: TGTGCCAGCACCGGGACAGGGGGTTTCACCGGGGAGCTGTTTTTT. The V call is TRBV2, the J call TRBJ2-2, with 11 bases aligning to TRBD1. CDR1 and CDR2 from the germline V gene are SNHLY and FYNNEI. V was clipped by 7 bases and J by 4 bases; unmatched bases: 5. The CDR3 is 15 residues long.

The CDR3 is CASSLTSGSSYEQYF. The CDR3 bases are TGTGCCAGCAGTTTGACTAGCGGGAGCTCCTACGAGCAGTACTTC. The chain employs TRBV6-5 and TRBJ2-7; 12 nucleotides line up with TRBD2. This CDR3 region has 15 residues. The germline V gene encodes CDR1 MNHEY and CDR2 SVGAGI. With V trimmed by 4 bases and J by 0 bases, 1 base remained unmatched.

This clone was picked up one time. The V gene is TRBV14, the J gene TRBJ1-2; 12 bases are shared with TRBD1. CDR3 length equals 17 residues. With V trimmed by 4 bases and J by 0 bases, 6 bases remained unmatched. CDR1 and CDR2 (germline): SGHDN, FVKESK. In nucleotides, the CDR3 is TGTGCCAGCAGCCCCTTGGGGACAGGGGGCACTAACTATGGCTACACCTTC. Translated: CASSPLGTGGTNYGYTF. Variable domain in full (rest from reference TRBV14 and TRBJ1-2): EAGVTQFPSHSVIEKGQTVTLRCDPISGHDNLYWYRRVMGKEIKFLLHFVKESKQDESGMPNNRFLAERTGGTYSTLKVQPAELEDSGVYFCASSPLGTGGTNYGYTFGSGTRLTVV.